The clone carrying this T cell receptor (beta chain) was detected a few times. Authors' data handling: Cell counts per sample came from amplifying reference gene primers. Only in-frame clones appear in the TCRdb table, and some are missing; sequencing was by immunoSEQ multiplex PCR. V and J calls and clone size are those listed in that table; D and trimming were worked out from the DNA. The sample includes roughly 50,000 clones, around 89% of them seen just once. The source of the sample is a study of blood T cell repertoires in COVID-19. Sequences were obtained from peripheral blood. The sequence was obtained from a human donor in a cohort sampled during active COVID-19.

In nucleotides, the CDR3 is TGTGCCAGCAGCTTAGTCGGGACTGACTCCTACAATGAGCAGTTCTTC. Its protein is CASSLVGTDSYNEQFF. The chain carries TRBV7-9 and TRBJ2-1; weak D call: TRBD2 (6 bases). This CDR3 has 16 residues. Deletions cut 1 base from V and 0 bases from J, with 10 bases between. Germline values: CDR1 SEHNR, CDR2 FQNEAQ (reference sequence).